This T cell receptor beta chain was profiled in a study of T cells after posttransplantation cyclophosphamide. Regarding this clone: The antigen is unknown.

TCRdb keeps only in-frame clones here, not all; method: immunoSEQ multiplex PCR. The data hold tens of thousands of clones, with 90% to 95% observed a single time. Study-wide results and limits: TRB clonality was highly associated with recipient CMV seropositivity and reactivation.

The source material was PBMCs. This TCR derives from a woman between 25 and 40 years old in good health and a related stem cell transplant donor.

The CDR3 coding sequence is TGTGCCAGCAGTGAAGGGACTAGCCTTATAAATACGCAGTATTTT. Amino acid sequence: CASSEGTSLINTQYF. V and J are TRBV6-1 and TRBJ2-3; 8 positions match TRBD2. The CDR3 is made up of 15 amino acids. Germline trimming cut 1 base from V and 7 bases from J; bases unmatched to any gene: 7. Germline V gives CDR1 MNHNS, CDR2 SASEGT.